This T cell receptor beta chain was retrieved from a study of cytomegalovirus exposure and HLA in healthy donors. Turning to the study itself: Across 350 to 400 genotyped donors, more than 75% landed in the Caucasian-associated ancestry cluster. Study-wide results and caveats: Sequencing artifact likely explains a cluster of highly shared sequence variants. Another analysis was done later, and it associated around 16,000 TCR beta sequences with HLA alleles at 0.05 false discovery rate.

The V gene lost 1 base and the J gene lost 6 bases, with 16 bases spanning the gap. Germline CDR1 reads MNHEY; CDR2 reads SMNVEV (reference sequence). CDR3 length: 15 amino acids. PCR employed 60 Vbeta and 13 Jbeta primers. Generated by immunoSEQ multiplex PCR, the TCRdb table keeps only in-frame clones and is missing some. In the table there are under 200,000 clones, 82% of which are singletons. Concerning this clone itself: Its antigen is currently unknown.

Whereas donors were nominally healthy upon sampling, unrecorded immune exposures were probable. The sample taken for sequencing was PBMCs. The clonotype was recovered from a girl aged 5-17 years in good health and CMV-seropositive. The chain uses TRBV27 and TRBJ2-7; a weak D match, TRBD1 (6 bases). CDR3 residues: CASSLCRDTDCEQYF. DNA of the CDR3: TGTGCCAGCAGTTTATGTCGGGACACCGACTGCGAGCAGTACTTC.